This TCR beta chain was recovered during a study of blood T cells in healthy people across ages. Broader study findings: Estimates of diversity drawn from one million T cells were considered underestimates.

The CDR3 sequence is 12 residues long. Trimming removed 5 bases at V and 5 bases at J, with 10 bases between. Germline values: CDR1 SEHNR, CDR2 FQNEAQ (reference sequence). This clonotype was recorded a few times. The antigen is unknown. Alongside a J-beta primer mix, a sample-barcoded 5' primer served in a second PCR lasting about 6 to 11 cycles. TCRdb independently ran MiXCR on the 5' RACE reads; one entry per CDR3 protein. The sample carries 1.5 million to 2 million distinct CDR3 sequences, roughly 43% recorded once. The authors extracted at least 5 micrograms of total RNA per sample. The chain uses TRBV7-9 and TRBJ2-7; possible D gene TRBD1, 6 bases. The clonotype was recovered from a human donor in good health. Sample: blood. CDR3 region: CASSRDNDEQYF. The CDR3 region has the DNA TGTGCCAGCAGCAGGGACAACGACGAGCAGTACTTC.